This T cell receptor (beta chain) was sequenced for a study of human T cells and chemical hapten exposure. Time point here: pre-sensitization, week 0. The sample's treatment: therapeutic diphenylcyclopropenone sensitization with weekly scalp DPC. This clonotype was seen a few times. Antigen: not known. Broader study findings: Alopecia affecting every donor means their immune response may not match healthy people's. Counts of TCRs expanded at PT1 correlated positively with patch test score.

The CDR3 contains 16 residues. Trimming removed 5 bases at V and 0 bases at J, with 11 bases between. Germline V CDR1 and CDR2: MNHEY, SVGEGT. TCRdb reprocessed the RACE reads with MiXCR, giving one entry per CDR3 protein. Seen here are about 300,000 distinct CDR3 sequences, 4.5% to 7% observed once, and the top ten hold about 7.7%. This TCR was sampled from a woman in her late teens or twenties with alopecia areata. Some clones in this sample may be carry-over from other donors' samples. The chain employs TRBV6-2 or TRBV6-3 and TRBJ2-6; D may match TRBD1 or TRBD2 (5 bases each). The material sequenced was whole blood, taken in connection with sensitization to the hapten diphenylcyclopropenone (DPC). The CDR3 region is CASSPWGSSGANVLTF. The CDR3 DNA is TGTGCCAGCAGTCCCTGGGGGAGCTCTGGGGCCAACGTCCTGACTTTC.